This note documents a single T cell receptor beta chain sequence. Antigen unknown. The data originate from a study of tissue T cells after allogeneic stem cell transplantation. Study-wide background: Tissue samples with histologically apparent lymphocytes on H&E review were prioritized for sequencing.

Survey-depth TCRbeta CDR3 sequencing reported V/J genes and productive frequencies. Generated by immunoSEQ multiplex PCR, the TCRdb table keeps only in-frame clones and is missing some. The sample holds about 3,600 clones; less than 85% are singletons and the top ten take approximately 5%. Notes on the study in general: In patients and mice, blood and spleen missed much of tissue repertoire.

Enrolled prospectively were adult allogeneic hematopoietic cell transplant recipients whose graft-versus-host disease was steroid-refractory. Several lines of graft-versus-host disease therapy were given to all patients, all with gastrointestinal involvement. The length of the CDR3 is 11 residues. Trimming took off 10 bases at V and 5 bases at J, with 9 bases between the two ends. Germline V gene data show CDR1 as KGHSH and CDR2 as LQKENI. Here the sequenced sample was left colon tissue, taken at autopsy. The chain is built from TRBV18 and TRBJ1-5, with D uncertain. The clonotype was recovered from a male patient aged 60 or older with steroid-refractory graft-versus-host disease after an allogeneic stem cell transplant. Part of the T cell pool may stem from the graft donor. In nucleotides, the CDR3 is TGTGCCATCTTGGAGGATCAGCCCCAGCATTTT. Translation gives CAILEDQPQHF.